Each of the 15 T cell receptor beta chains below was sequenced from the same sample in a study of blood T cell repertoires in COVID-19 (dated by TCRdb to 2019 to 2021). Receptors were amplified or captured by the immunoSEQ multiplex PCR assay. TCRdb provides this immuneACCESS table in a form limited to in-frame rearrangements. Some clones are lacking; in checked studies, under half of them reflect an unresolved V gene, and why the rest are absent is not known. The table for this sample lists roughly 220,000 clones; just over 85% of them were counted only once. Of the sample, around 5.7% falls within the top ten clones. The sequenced sample consisted of peripheral blood. All receptors come from a man aged 80 or over with acute or convalescent COVID-19.

This rearrangement joins TRBV10-1 to TRBJ2-3; D possibly corresponds to TRBD2 (6 bases). The CDR3 is 16 residues long. The V end was cut by 2 bases, the J end by 2 bases, with 14 bases between. Germline assignment: CDR1 WNHNN and CDR2 SYGVQD (reference sequence). The CDR3 region has the DNA TGCGCCAGCAGTGAGGGTAGCGGAGATTACACAGATACGCAGTATTTT. Its protein product is CASSEGSGDYTDTQYF.

This chain joins TRBV4-1 and TRBJ2-5; a possible D gene is TRBD2 (7 bases). Germline CDR1 is MGHRA and CDR2 is YSYEKL. The V gene lost 4 bases and the J gene lost 5 bases, with 20 bases spanning the gap. This CDR3 has 16 amino acids. The CDR3 nucleotides are TGCGCCAGCAGCCTAGGACAGACGGGAGGCGGGGAGACCCAGTACTTC. It codes for CASSLGQTGGGETQYF.

CDR3 sequence: CASMGLAGGRDTQYF. The CDR3 DNA follows: TGTGCCAGCATGGGACTAGCGGGAGGGCGGGATACGCAGTATTTT. The V call is TRBV6-5, the J call TRBJ2-3; 16 nucleotides line up with TRBD2. This CDR3 spans 15 amino acids. Trimming removed 7 bases from V and 6 bases from J; junction bases left unmatched: 4. Germline V gene data show CDR1 as MNHEY and CDR2 as SVGAGI.

CDR3 residues: CASSRQGISSYEQYV. The CDR3 coding sequence is TGTGCCAGCAGCAGACAGGGGATCAGCTCCTACGAGCAGTACGTC. V is TRBV7-8 and J is TRBJ2-7, with 8 nucleotides matching TRBD1. The ends lost 5 bases at V and 0 bases at J; junction bases unmatched: 6. The CDR3 is 15 residues long. Germline V gene lookup returns CDR1 SGHVS and CDR2 FQNEAQ.

J is TRBJ2-2 and V is TRBV2, with TRBD1 matching over 8 bases. The CDR3 length is 17 residues. V gave up 4 bases and J gave up 0 bases; unmatched junction bases: 7. Germline V gives CDR1 SNHLY, CDR2 FYNNEI. The CDR3 region has the DNA TGTGCCAGCAGTGTTTCGCAGGGGGCTACGAACACCGGGGAGCTGTTTTTT. It translates to CASSVSQGATNTGELFF.

Turning to this clone: The identical CDR3 is also encoded by other nucleotide sequences in the sample. This chain uses TRBV18 with TRBJ1-6; D possibly corresponds to TRBD1 (5 bases). This CDR3 has 14 amino acids. Germline V lookup: CDR1 KGHSH, CDR2 LQKENI. Between the trimmed V and J ends, which lost 4 bases and 5 bases, there was a span of 9 bases. The CDR3 bases are TGTGCCAGCTCACAAGACAGAGATAATTCACCCCTCCACTTT. Its protein product is CASSQDRDNSPLHF.

The chain uses TRBV19 and TRBJ2-2, with 9 nucleotides matching TRBD1. The length of the CDR3 is 15 residues. The germline V gene encodes CDR1 LNHDA and CDR2 SQIVND (reference sequence). V lost 7 bases to trimming and J lost 5 bases; unmatched junction nucleotides: 8. The CDR3 coding sequence is TGTGCCAGTATTTTGACAGGGGGTGGTACCGGGGAGCTGTTTTTT. It is translated as CASILTGGGTGELFF.

This clone was detected only a few times. The rearrangement joins TRBV5-4 to TRBJ2-3; 10 positions agree with TRBD2. V lost 3 bases to trimming and J lost 6 bases; unmatched junction nucleotides: 13. Germline V gene lookup returns CDR1 SGHNT and CDR2 YYREEE (reference sequence). The CDR3 spans 17 residues. CDR3 sequence (DNA): TGTGCCAGCAGCTCCTTCTTACTAGCGGGATCTCTGGATACGCAGTATTTT. As protein: CASSSFLLAGSLDTQYF.

This clone was found a few times. This sequence joins TRBV18 and TRBJ2-5; the match to TRBD1 covers 11 bases. CDR1 is KGHSH, CDR2 LQKENI, per germline. The CDR3 totals 15 residues. Trimming took 3 bases from V and 4 from J; bases not matched to a gene: 4. Here the CDR3 DNA reads TGTGCCAGCTCACCGGACAGGGGGCTGACAGAGACCCAGTACTTC. Its protein is CASSPDRGLTETQYF.

The rearrangement joins TRBV24-1 to TRBJ2-3, with 7 nucleotides matching TRBD2. Germline V gene sequence: CDR1 KGHDR, CDR2 SFDVKD. The CDR3 runs to 15 residues. Unmatched junction bases numbered 8, after V lost 4 bases and J lost 5 bases. DNA of the CDR3: TGTGCCACCAGTGAGGGAGGGAGACTCCAAGATACGCAGTATTTT. The encoded protein is CATSEGGRLQDTQYF.

This clone has just one count. The chain couples TRBV18 to TRBJ2-5; 9 nucleotides align to TRBD2. Unmatched junction bases numbered 8, after V lost 4 bases and J lost 5 bases. There are 15 residues in the CDR3. Germline V gene lookup returns CDR1 KGHSH and CDR2 LQKENI. CDR3 bases: TGTGCCAGCTCACTTAGCGGGAGCAGGCTGGAGACCCAGTACTTC. Its protein is CASSLSGSRLETQYF.

V gene TRBV30 combines with J gene TRBJ2-1; D possibly corresponds to TRBD1 (5 bases). This CDR3 is built from 13 residues. Germline loops: CDR1 GTSNPN, CDR2 SVGIG (reference sequence). V was pared by 5 bases and J by 4 bases, with 12 bases between. CDR3 region: CAWASDSYNEQFF. The CDR3 DNA reads TGTGCCTGGGCGTCTGACAGTTACAATGAGCAGTTCTTC. Full variable domain (outside the CDR3, taken from reference TRBV30 and TRBJ2-1): SQTIHQWPATLVQPVGSPLSLECTVEGTSNPNLYWYRQAAGRGLQLLFYSVGIGQISSEVPQNLSASRPQDRQFILSSKKLLLSDSGFYLCAWASDSYNEQFFGPGTRLTVL.

The chain has TRBV6-9 and TRBJ2-7, with TRBD2 identical over 13 bases. Germline V gene sequence: CDR1 MNHGY, CDR2 SVAAGI. The CDR3 covers 16 residues. J gave up 5 bases and V 2 bases, and 6 bases lay outside the gene matches. The CDR3 is CASSYPGLAGVHEQYV. For the CDR3, the DNA is TGTGCCAGCAGTTATCCCGGACTAGCGGGAGTCCACGAGCAGTACGTC.

CDR3 residues: CASSLVGPNTQYF. Written as DNA, the CDR3 is TGTGCCAGCAGCTTAGTGGGGCCGAATACGCAGTATTTT. The chain carries TRBV11-3 and TRBJ2-3; TRBD1 might be the D (5 bases). The V end lost 1 base, the J end lost 7 bases, and 9 bases lay between the germline ends. The CDR3 covers 13 residues. Germline CDR1 and CDR2: SGHNT and YENEEA.

The chain links TRBV30 to TRBJ1-5, with D unclear. The V end lost 3 bases, the J end lost 6 bases, and 15 bases lay between the germline ends. Per the germline V gene, CDR1 is GTSNPN and CDR2 is SVGIG (reference sequence). The CDR3 is 14 residues long. The CDR3 nucleotides are TGTGCCTGGAGCCTAGGTGGTTCCGGTCAGCCCCAGCATTTT. Encoded protein: CAWSLGGSGQPQHF.